Each of the 15 T cell receptor beta chains below was sequenced from the same sample in a study of cytotoxic CD8 clonotypes in ibrutinib-treated CLL. The protocol was immunoSEQ multiplex PCR, while the TCRdb copy is restricted to in-frame clones and leaves out a portion. The table lists approximately 32,000 clones, 69% of them singletons, with roughly a quarter in the top ten. Sequencing used PBMCs, obtained before ibrutinib treatment. These receptors all stem from a human donor with chronic lymphocytic leukemia.

The rearrangement joins TRBV15 to TRBJ1-6; D gene uncertain. Germline CDR1 and CDR2: LNHNV and YYDKDF (reference sequence). The CDR3 is made up of 13 amino acids. The V end lost 5 bases, the J end lost 6 bases, and 8 bases lay between the germline ends. The CDR3 sequence is CATSLRVNSPLHF. In nucleotides, the CDR3 is TGTGCCACCAGCTTACGGGTTAATTCACCCCTCCACTTT.

This clone was seen just once. This chain uses TRBV10-2 with TRBJ2-7; 9 nucleotides line up with TRBD1. Germline V lookup: CDR1 WSHSY, CDR2 SAAADI. The CDR3 consists of 13 residues. The V gene end was trimmed by 7 bases and the J gene end by 7 bases; junction bases not matched to a gene: 8. CDR3 sequence: CASMWTGAGEQYF. Here the CDR3 DNA reads TGCGCCAGCATGTGGACAGGGGCGGGGGAGCAGTACTTC.

This chain links TRBV28 with TRBJ1-3; tentatively, D is TRBD1 (5 bases). CDR1 is MDHEN and CDR2 is SYDVKM in the germline V gene. This CDR3 is 16 amino acids long. Trimming took off 8 bases at V and 1 base at J, with 18 bases between the two ends. Written as DNA, the CDR3 is TGTGCCAGCGGGAGGGGTTGGGTTTTTTCTGGAAACACCATATATTTT. It specifies CASGRGWVFSGNTIYF.

This chain connects TRBV4-2 to TRBJ1-1; D might be TRBD1 (6 bases). Germline loops: CDR1 LGHNA, CDR2 YNFKEQ. The CDR3 has 15 residues. Trimming removed 0 bases from V and 11 bases from J, with 19 bases in between. CDR3 DNA: TGTGCCAGCAGCCAAGAGGTGACCGGGGGCTCCTGGGCTTTCTTT. It translates to CASSQEVTGGSWAFF.

This clone was seen a few times. V is TRBV7-9 and J is TRBJ1-5, with D unresolved. The germline CDR1 and CDR2 sequences are SEHNR and FQNEAQ (reference sequence). The CDR3 has 14 amino acids. The V and J ends lost 1 base and 3 bases respectively, with 7 bases between them. The DNA for the CDR3 is TGTGCCAGCAGCTTAGGGGTCAACAATCAGCCCCAGCATTTT. It yields the protein CASSLGVNNQPQHF.

This clone was picked up a small number of times. The J gene is TRBJ1-2, the V gene TRBV28; D is uncertain. CDR3 length equals 11 residues. The V and J ends lost 6 bases and 4 bases respectively, with 6 bases between them. Germline assignment: CDR1 MDHEN and CDR2 SYDVKM. The CDR3 reads CASRGFYGYTF. The CDR3, as DNA: TGTGCCAGCAGGGGCTTCTATGGCTACACCTTC.

The J gene is TRBJ1-3, the V gene TRBV30; D is undetermined. V lost 0 bases to trimming and J lost 3 bases, with 3 bases between them. Germline CDR1 reads GTSNPN; CDR2 reads SVGIG (reference sequence). CDR3 length: 12 amino acids. Here the CDR3 reads CAWSVFGNTIYF. The CDR3, as DNA: TGTGCCTGGAGTGTCTTTGGAAACACCATATATTTT.

The chain joins TRBV30 to TRBJ2-7; D perhaps matches TRBD2 (6 bases). Trimming took 2 bases from V and 0 from J, leaving 11 bases between them. This CDR3 contains 14 residues. Germline V lookup: CDR1 GTSNPN, CDR2 SVGIG (reference sequence). CDR3 amino acids: CAWSRAGLSYEQYF. In DNA, the CDR3 is TGTGCCTGGAGTCGAGCGGGCCTCTCCTACGAGCAGTACTTC.

This sequence joins TRBV7-2 and TRBJ1-1; 8 bases are a match to TRBD1. J lost 4 bases, V lost 7 bases, and 8 bases had no gene match. This CDR3 comprises 14 residues. Germline lookup yields CDR1 SGHTA and CDR2 FQGNSA. CDR3 nucleotides: TGTGCCAGCACCACGGACAGGGTAGGCACTGAAGCTTTCTTT. This codes for CASTTDRVGTEAFF.

The chain joins TRBV18 to TRBJ1-4; TRBD1 might be the D (5 bases). This CDR3 comprises 13 residues. Germline CDR1 and CDR2: KGHSH and LQKENI. With 6 bases removed from V and 5 bases from J, the gap between germline ends came to 10 bases. This CDR3 is CASSVQGNEKLFF. Written as DNA, the CDR3 is TGTGCCAGCTCGGTGCAGGGCAATGAAAAACTGTTTTTT.

The chain has TRBV18 and TRBJ2-7, with 11 bases identical to TRBD2. The V segment lost 3 bases and the J segment 4 bases; nucleotides outside the gene matches: 8. CDR3 length equals 16 residues. Germline loops: CDR1 KGHSH, CDR2 LQKENI. The CDR3 DNA sequence: TGTGCCAGCTCACCCCTAGCGGGAGGTTCGTTGTACGAGCAGTACTTC. Protein product: CASSPLAGGSLYEQYF.

The chain joins TRBV28 to TRBJ1-1; TRBD1 matches 7 bases. CDR3 size: 16 residues. V lost 2 bases and J lost 4; bases outside the gene matches: 10. Germline V gene lookup returns CDR1 MDHEN and CDR2 SYDVKM. The CDR3 sequence: CASSLATGVKGTEAFF. Here the CDR3 DNA reads TGTGCCAGCAGTTTAGCCACAGGGGTGAAGGGCACTGAAGCTTTCTTT.

The chain employs TRBV5-6 and TRBJ2-1, with 7 bases identical to TRBD1. CDR3 length: 16 amino acids. The ends lost 6 bases at V and 4 bases at J; junction bases unmatched: 13. Germline CDR1 reads SGHDT; CDR2 reads YYEEEE. The CDR3 DNA reads TGTGCCAGCACCACCCCCGGGACAGTTCGTTACAATGAGCAGTTCTTC. Translation gives CASTTPGTVRYNEQFF.

The V gene is TRBV28, the J gene TRBJ1-3; D is unresolved. Trimming removed 5 bases at V and 5 bases at J, with 7 bases between. CDR1 and CDR2 (germline): MDHEN, SYDVKM. The CDR3 runs to 12 residues. This chain's CDR3 is CASSKGRNTIYF. The CDR3 coding sequence is TGTGCCAGCAGTAAAGGGCGAAACACCATATATTTT. Combining the CDR3 with reference TRBV28 and TRBJ1-3 gives the whole variable domain DVKVTQSSRYLVKRTGEKVFLECVQDMDHENMFWYRQDPGLGLRLIYFSYDVKMKEKGDIPEGYSVSREKKERFSLILESASTNQTSMYLCASSKGRNTIYFGEGSWLTVV.

The chain uses TRBV4-3 and TRBJ2-1; tentative D call: TRBD1 (5 bases). Deletions cut 1 base from V and 3 bases from J, with 10 bases between. CDR1 is LGHNA, CDR2 YSLEER, per germline. The CDR3 contains 15 residues. CDR3 in DNA: TGCGCCAGCAGCCAAGTAGATAGGGGCTACAATGAGCAGTTCTTC. Its translation: CASSQVDRGYNEQFF.